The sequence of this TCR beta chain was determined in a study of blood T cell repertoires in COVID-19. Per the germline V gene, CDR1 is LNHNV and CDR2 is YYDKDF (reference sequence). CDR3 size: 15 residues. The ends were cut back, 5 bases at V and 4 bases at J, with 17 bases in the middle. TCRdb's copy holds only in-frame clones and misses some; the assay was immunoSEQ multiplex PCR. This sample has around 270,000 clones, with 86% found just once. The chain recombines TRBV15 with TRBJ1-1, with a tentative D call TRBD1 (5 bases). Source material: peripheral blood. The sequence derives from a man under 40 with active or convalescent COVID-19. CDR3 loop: CATSLSKGRSTEAFF. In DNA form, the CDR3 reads TGTGCCACCAGCCTAAGTAAGGGGCGGAGCACTGAAGCTTTCTTT.